This T cell receptor beta chain is drawn from a study of blood T cell repertoires in COVID-19. Participant age was roughly 18 to 89 years, and participants resided in about 25 US areas. Trimming took 6 bases from V and 6 from J; bases not matched to a gene: 10. The CDR3 contains 15 residues. Germline V CDR1 and CDR2: MNHNY, SVGAGI (reference sequence). Profiling relied on immunoSEQ multiplex PCR, and the TCRdb table lists in-frame clones only, not all of them. The repertoire holds 150,000 to 200,000 clones, with over 75% as singletons. The sequence was collected from a man aged 50-60 years who had recovered from COVID-19. Sequenced input: PBMCs or T cells enriched from blood (not recorded which). The rearrangement links TRBV6-6 to TRBJ2-1; 8 positions agree with TRBD2. This CDR3 reads CASSQLAEGRNEQFF. In DNA form, the CDR3 reads TGTGCCAGCAGCCAACTAGCGGAGGGACGCAATGAGCAGTTCTTC.